The 31 T cell receptor beta chains below were found in one sample sequenced in a study of control samples from healthy donors and cancer patients. The protocol was immunoSEQ multiplex PCR, while the TCRdb copy is restricted to in-frame clones and leaves out a portion. The data hold more than 20,000 clones, with about 80% observed a single time. The sequenced sample consisted of PBMCs. Source of these receptors: a man aged 60 to 75 with head and neck cancer.

In this sample, this clone turned up a few times. This chain uses TRBV5-4 with TRBJ2-3; D may be TRBD1 (8 bases). V was clipped by 0 bases and J by 3 bases, with 11 bases between them. Germline CDR1 reads SGHNT; CDR2 reads YYREEE (reference sequence). This CDR3 is built from 15 residues. The CDR3 reads CASSLDRGGTDTQYF. Here the CDR3 DNA reads TGTGCCAGCAGCTTGGACAGGGGGGGGACAGATACGCAGTATTTT.

The chain recombines TRBV11-3 with TRBJ2-7; D not resolved. The CDR3 spans 13 residues. The germline gives CDR1 SGHNT, CDR2 YENEEA. Trimming pared 1 base from V and 9 bases from J, leaving 13 bases between. CDR3 residues: CASSLVEGSAQYF. DNA for the CDR3: TGTGCCAGCAGCTTAGTAGAAGGTTCTGCGCAGTACTTC.

The chain couples TRBV11-1 to TRBJ2-7, with D possibly called TRBD1 or TRBD2 (6 bases each). Germline CDR1 reads SGHAT; CDR2 reads FQDESV (reference sequence). CDR3 size: 12 residues. Trimming pared 5 bases from V and 11 bases from J, leaving 16 bases between. Written as DNA, the CDR3 is TGTGCCAGCAGCCTAGAGGGGGGAAGTGAGTACTTC. Translated: CASSLEGGSEYF.

CDR3 nucleotides: TGTGCCAGCAGCCAATCCCGGTCGGGGGTGGCCCAAGAGACCCAGTACTTC. Protein sequence: CASSQSRSGVAQETQYF. The chain has TRBV3-1 (or the pseudogene TRBV3-2) and TRBJ2-5; D may be TRBD2 (6 bases). The V gene's germline CDR1 is LGHDT and CDR2 YNNKEL (reference sequence). Trimming cost V 2 bases and J 1 base, with 17 bases left between them. The CDR3 has 17 residues.

V usage is TRBV9 and J usage is TRBJ2-1, with 8 nucleotides matching TRBD2. With 0 bases clipped from V and 8 bases from J, the junction kept 10 bases outside the gene matches. Germline V gene lookup returns CDR1 SGDLS and CDR2 YYNGEE. The CDR3 totals 16 residues. The CDR3 sequence: CASSVVYSGVHDEQFF. For the CDR3, the DNA is TGTGCCAGCAGCGTAGTATATAGCGGGGTCCATGATGAGCAGTTCTTC.

This chain uses TRBV6-6 with TRBJ1-5; no clear D. Germline V CDR1 and CDR2: MNHNY, SVGAGI (reference sequence). This CDR3 has 14 amino acids. Trimming removed 2 bases at V and 7 bases at J, with 12 bases between. The CDR3 DNA reads TGTGCCAGCAGTTACCTGTTGGGCACCCAGCCCCAGCATTTT. The encoded protein is CASSYLLGTQPQHF.

The CDR3 sequence: CASSIGPNTEAFF. DNA of the CDR3: TGTGCCAGCTCCATCGGGCCGAACACTGAAGCTTTCTTT. V usage is TRBV7-6 and J usage is TRBJ1-1; D gene uncertain. The CDR3 contains 13 residues. Trimming took 8 bases from V and 1 from J, leaving 11 bases between them. CDR1 is SGHVS and CDR2 is FNYEAQ in the germline V gene.

V gene TRBV11-3 combines with J gene TRBJ2-6; D may correspond to TRBD1 or TRBD2 (7 bases each). Trimming pared 5 bases from V and 2 bases from J, leaving 19 bases between. This CDR3 contains 18 residues. From germline, CDR1 is SGHNT and CDR2 YENEEA. CDR3 in DNA: TGTGCCAGCAGCCCGGGGGAGGGGGCACTCCCTGGGGCCAACGTCCTGACTTTC. Translated, it gives CASSPGEGALPGANVLTF.

The V call is TRBV7-9, the J call TRBJ1-3; D is perhaps TRBD1 (6 bases). Germline CDR1 is SEHNR and CDR2 is FQNEAQ (reference sequence). Trimming stripped 1 base from V and 2 bases from J, with 12 bases between. CDR3 length: 16 residues. The CDR3 DNA is TGTGCCAGCAGCTTAGAACGGACAGCTGCTGGAAACACCATATATTTT. This encodes CASSLERTAAGNTIYF.

The gene calls are TRBV30 and TRBJ1-6; D may be TRBD1 (5 bases). Germline V gene lookup returns CDR1 GTSNPN and CDR2 SVGIG (reference sequence). CDR3 length equals 15 residues. Trimming removed 5 bases from V and 0 bases from J, with 11 bases in between. The CDR3 loop is CAWGAEGSYNSPLHF. Here the CDR3 DNA reads TGTGCCTGGGGGGCCGAGGGCTCCTATAATTCACCCCTCCACTTT.

The chain employs TRBV7-2 and TRBJ2-7; possibly TRBD1 for D (6 bases). The germline V and J ends were trimmed by 3 bases and 0 bases, with 12 bases remaining between them. The CDR3 has 15 residues. Per germline, CDR1 SGHTA and CDR2 FQGNSA. CDR3 nucleotide sequence: TGTGCCAGCAGCTTCGGCAGGGGCTACTCCTACGAGCAGTACTTC. This encodes CASSFGRGYSYEQYF.

This clone was seen a handful of times. This chain uses TRBV2 with TRBJ2-5; D might be TRBD1 (6 bases). The V and J ends lost 8 bases and 3 bases respectively, with 19 bases between them. The CDR3 covers 15 residues. CDR1 and CDR2 from the germline V gene are SNHLY and FYNNEI. CDR3 coding DNA: TGTGCCAGCCTCGGCCCAGGGGCCACAAAAGAGACCCAGTACTTC. This codes for CASLGPGATKETQYF.

This clone has just a few counts. The rearrangement links TRBV7-9 to TRBJ1-1; D is undetermined. Germline values: CDR1 SEHNR, CDR2 FQNEAQ (reference sequence). This CDR3 region has 16 residues. Trimming cost V 1 base and J 0 bases, with 12 bases left between them. The CDR3 DNA reads TGTGCCAGCAGCTTAGAAGGTGTCACAGTGAACACTGAAGCTTTCTTT. Residues: CASSLEGVTVNTEAFF.

The rearrangement uses TRBV6-5 and TRBJ1-2, with a tentative D call TRBD1 (5 bases). V lost 5 bases and J 2 bases, leaving 12 bases between the germline ends. The CDR3 is 14 residues long. CDR1 and CDR2 from the germline V gene are MNHEY and SVGAGI. CDR3: CASSPRTTNYGYTF. Written as DNA, the CDR3 is TGTGCCAGCAGTCCTCGGACAACAAACTATGGCTACACCTTC.

A few counts support this clone. The rearrangement uses TRBV10-2 and TRBJ2-2, with 10 bases matching TRBD2. V gave up 6 bases and J gave up 4 bases; unmatched junction bases: 2. Germline values: CDR1 WSHSY, CDR2 SAAADI. The length of the CDR3 is 14 residues. The CDR3 is CASRVAGGTGELFF. The CDR3 bases are TGCGCCAGCAGGGTAGCGGGAGGCACCGGGGAGCTGTTTTTT.

This clone was observed once. The chain recombines TRBV12-3 or TRBV12-4 with TRBJ1-2; no reliable D call. This CDR3 comprises 13 residues. V lost 1 base, J lost 3 bases, and 6 bases lay in between. CDR3: CASSLVQDYGYTF. The CDR3 nucleotides are TGTGCCAGCAGTTTAGTTCAGGACTATGGCTACACCTTC.

The rearrangement joins TRBV19 to TRBJ1-2; 7 bases match TRBD1. The CDR3 covers 15 residues. Germline loops: CDR1 LNHDA, CDR2 SQIVND (reference sequence). V lost 4 bases, J lost 1 base, and 6 bases stayed unmatched. Here the CDR3 DNA reads TGTGCCAGTAGTACCCGACAGGGAAGTAACTATGGCTACACCTTC. It yields the protein CASSTRQGSNYGYTF.

The chain couples TRBV29-1 to TRBJ2-7; 11 bases map to TRBD1. Germline V gives CDR1 SQVTM, CDR2 ANQGSEA. J lost 6 bases, V lost 4 bases, and 2 bases had no gene match. This CDR3 has 12 residues. The CDR3 bases are TGCAGCGTTGGGGGACAGGGGGGCGAGCAGTACTTC. Protein product: CSVGGQGGEQYF.

CDR3 coding DNA: TGCAGTGCTAGTCAGGGAGGCTACGAGCAGTACTTC. This translates into CSASQGGYEQYF. This rearrangement joins TRBV20-1 to TRBJ2-7; D may be TRBD2 (6 bases). The CDR3 length is 12 residues. Germline lookup yields CDR1 DFQATT and CDR2 SNEGSKA (reference sequence). V was trimmed by 3 bases and J by 3 bases, leaving 9 bases between them.

This rearrangement joins TRBV7-2 to TRBJ2-3; 7 nucleotides match TRBD2. The germline V gene encodes CDR1 SGHTA and CDR2 FQGNSA. J was trimmed by 0 bases and V by 3 bases; bases with no gene match: 6. The CDR3 is 16 residues long. CDR3 coding DNA: TGTGCCAGCAGCTTCCAGGCGGGAGCTAGCACAGATACGCAGTATTTT. Translation gives CASSFQAGASTDTQYF.

The chain joins TRBV7-9 to TRBJ2-5; 7 bases are a match to TRBD1. From germline, CDR1 is SEHNR and CDR2 FQNEAQ (reference sequence). V shed 5 bases and J 1 base; nucleotides not matched to a gene: 1. This CDR3 has 13 amino acids. The DNA for the CDR3 is TGTGCCAGCAGCCGGACAGGCCAAGAGACCCAGTACTTC. This encodes CASSRTGQETQYF.

This clone counts as large. This chain uses TRBV2 with TRBJ2-1; 9 bases align to TRBD1. Trimming removed 3 bases from V and 8 bases from J; junction bases left unmatched: 8. This CDR3 has 15 residues. Looked up from germline, CDR1 is SNHLY and CDR2 is FYNNEI. The CDR3 region has the DNA TGTGCCAGCAGTGATGAGGGGACAGGGATCCATGAGCAGTTCTTC. Its translation is CASSDEGTGIHEQFF.

The chain carries TRBV7-2 and TRBJ2-7; the D is unclear. The V and J ends lost 4 bases and 3 bases respectively, with 13 bases between them. Per germline, CDR1 SGHTA and CDR2 FQGNSA. The CDR3 consists of 14 residues. The CDR3 sequence is CASSSVPGGYEQYF. DNA for the CDR3: TGTGCCAGCAGCTCCGTCCCCGGTGGCTACGAGCAGTACTTC.

The rearrangement uses TRBV5-1 and TRBJ1-5; D gene uncertain. This CDR3 comprises 17 residues. The V gene's germline CDR1 is SGHRS and CDR2 YFSETQ. V was shortened by 2 bases and J by 2 bases, with 17 bases between the two germline ends. Here the CDR3 DNA reads TGCGCCAGCAGCTTACCCCTGGGCCTAGAGGGCAATCAGCCCCAGCATTTT. It translates to CASSLPLGLEGNQPQHF.

The rearrangement links TRBV4-1 to TRBJ2-6; D call uncertain. The V gene lost 3 bases and the J gene lost 2 bases, with 8 bases spanning the gap. Germline loops: CDR1 MGHRA, CDR2 YSYEKL. The CDR3 loop spans 15 amino acids. The CDR3 here is CASSHLPAGANVLTF. CDR3 nucleotides: TGCGCCAGCAGCCATCTTCCCGCTGGGGCCAACGTCCTGACTTTC.

This clone came up a few times. The chain couples TRBV7-2 to TRBJ1-2; 12 positions agree with TRBD1. CDR1 and CDR2 (germline): SGHTA, FQGNSA. The CDR3 totals 14 residues. V lost 5 bases, J lost 14 bases, and 12 bases stayed unmatched. CDR3 bases: TGTGCCAGCAGCCCCCACCCGGGACAGGGGGCAAAAACCTTC. This translates into CASSPHPGQGAKTF.

The chain links TRBV11-3 to TRBJ2-7; D uncertain. Between the trimmed V and J ends, which lost 0 bases and 4 bases, there was a span of 13 bases. This CDR3 is 15 amino acids long. The germline V gene encodes CDR1 SGHNT and CDR2 YENEEA. This CDR3 is CASSLDTGSWYEQYF. The DNA for the CDR3 is TGTGCCAGCAGCTTAGATACCGGGTCTTGGTACGAGCAGTACTTC. The variable domain in full, with the rest retrieved from reference TRBV11-3 and TRBJ2-7, is EAGVVQSPRYKIIEKKQPVAFWCNPISGHNTLYWYLQNLGQGPELLIRYENEEAVDDSQLPKDRFSAERLKGVDSTLKIQPAELGDSAVYLCASSLDTGSWYEQYFGPGTRLTVT.

The chain has TRBV10-1 and TRBJ1-5; D remains ambiguous. This CDR3 has 14 amino acids. CDR1 WNHNN and CDR2 SYGVQD come from the germline V gene (reference sequence). The germline V and J ends were trimmed by 0 bases and 1 base, with 4 bases remaining between them. The CDR3 DNA follows: TGCGCCAGCAGTGAGTCTGGAAGCAATCAGCCCCAGCATTTT. Its protein product is CASSESGSNQPQHF.

The chain employs TRBV7-8 and TRBJ2-5; 7 bases map to TRBD2. With 5 bases clipped from V and 4 bases from J, the junction kept 7 bases outside the gene matches. The CDR3 has 14 residues. The germline CDR1 and CDR2 sequences are SGHVS and FQNEAQ. CDR3: CASSQAGLLETQYF. The DNA of the CDR3 is TGTGCCAGCAGCCAAGCGGGACTGCTAGAGACCCAGTACTTC.

This clone has only one observation. The chain joins TRBV6-5 to TRBJ2-7; a possible D gene is TRBD1 (6 bases). Germline CDR1 reads MNHEY; CDR2 reads SVGAGI. V dropped 5 bases and J dropped 6 bases, with 14 bases sitting between them. There are 13 residues in the CDR3. The CDR3 bases are TGTGCCAGCAGTCAGAACAGGGACCGCGAGCAGTACTTC. Amino acids: CASSQNRDREQYF.

This chain connects TRBV19 to TRBJ1-2; TRBD1 is a possible D gene (6 bases). There are 16 residues in the CDR3. Trimming pared 3 bases from V and 3 bases from J, leaving 17 bases between. The V gene's germline CDR1 is LNHDA and CDR2 SQIVND (reference sequence). CDR3 sequence reads: CASSIGSDRPDYGYTF. As DNA, the CDR3 is TGTGCCAGTAGTATCGGTAGCGACAGGCCCGACTATGGCTACACCTTC.